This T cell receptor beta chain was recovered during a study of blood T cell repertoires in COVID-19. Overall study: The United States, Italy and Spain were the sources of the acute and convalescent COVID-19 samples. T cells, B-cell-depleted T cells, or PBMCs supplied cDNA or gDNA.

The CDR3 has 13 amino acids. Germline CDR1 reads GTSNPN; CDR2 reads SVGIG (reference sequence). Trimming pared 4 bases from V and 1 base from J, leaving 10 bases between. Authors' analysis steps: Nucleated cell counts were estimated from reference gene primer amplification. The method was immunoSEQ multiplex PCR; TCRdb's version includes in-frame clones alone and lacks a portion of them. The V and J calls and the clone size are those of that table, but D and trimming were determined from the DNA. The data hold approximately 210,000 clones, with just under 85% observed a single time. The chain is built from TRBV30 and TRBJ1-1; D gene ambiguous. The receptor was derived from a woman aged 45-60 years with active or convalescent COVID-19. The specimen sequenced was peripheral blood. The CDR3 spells CAWTAFSNTEAFF. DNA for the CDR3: TGTGCCTGGACAGCGTTTTCGAACACTGAAGCTTTCTTT.